A selection of T cell receptor beta chains follows, all from one sample in a study of OX40 agonist ivuxolimab in advanced cancers. Here immunoSEQ multiplex PCR was the method, and the copy in TCRdb shows in-frame clones only, minus some. The sample holds over 65,000 clones, about 86% seen once. The sample was CD4+ or CD8+ T cells sorted from blood, taken in a trial of the OX40 agonist ivuxolimab. The receptors come from an adult with an advanced solid tumor such as melanoma, head and neck, liver or kidney cancer. Each CDR3 is given with its conserved first and last residue. The D gene is left open where the match is weak. Part of the rows lack a size; the others show once, few, many or a class for expanded clones.

j_gene: TRBJ2-1; d_gene: TRBD2; v_gene: TRBV9; abundance: .; CDR3aa: CASSATSGDNEQFF; CDR3nt: TGTGCCAGCAGCGCGACTAGCGGGGACAATGAGCAGTTCTTC
j_gene: TRBJ2-7; d_gene: .; v_gene: TRBV21-1; abundance: .; CDR3aa: CASSSTRPDLPSSYEQYF; CDR3nt: TGTGCCAGCAGTTCCACCCGCCCCGACTTACCGAGCTCCTACGAGCAGTACTTC
j_gene: TRBJ2-7; d_gene: TRBD1; v_gene: TRBV6-5; abundance: once; CDR3aa: CASSLGQGADYEQYF; CDR3nt: TGTGCCAGCAGTTTAGGACAGGGGGCTGACTACGAGCAGTACTTC
j_gene: TRBJ1-2; d_gene: .; v_gene: TRBV18; abundance: .; CDR3aa: CASSPQLEDYGYTF; CDR3nt: TGTGCCAGCTCACCACAGTTGGAGGACTATGGCTACACCTTC
j_gene: TRBJ2-1; d_gene: .; v_gene: TRBV7-8; abundance: .; CDR3aa: CASRRDMPSYNEQFF; CDR3nt: TGTGCCAGCAGACGCGACATGCCCTCCTACAATGAGCAGTTCTTC
j_gene: TRBJ2-7; d_gene: TRBD2; v_gene: TRBV5-1; abundance: once; CDR3aa: CASSRGLAGGRDVREQYF; CDR3nt: TGCGCCAGCAGCCGTGGACTAGCGGGAGGTAGAGACGTGAGGGAGCAGTACTTC
j_gene: TRBJ2-7; d_gene: TRBD2; v_gene: TRBV18; abundance: .; CDR3aa: CASSPSRGAYEQYF; CDR3nt: TGTGCCAGCTCACCATCTCGGGGGGCCTACGAGCAGTACTTC
j_gene: TRBJ2-2; d_gene: TRBD1; v_gene: TRBV19; abundance: .; CDR3aa: CASSIRVGGNAGELFF; CDR3nt: TGTGCCAGTAGTATAAGGGTAGGGGGCAACGCCGGGGAGCTGTTTTTT
j_gene: TRBJ1-1; d_gene: TRBD1; v_gene: TRBV6-5; abundance: .; CDR3aa: CASSSPGQGATEAFF; CDR3nt: TGTGCCAGCAGTAGCCCGGGACAGGGGGCCACTGAAGCTTTCTTT
j_gene: TRBJ2-7; d_gene: .; v_gene: TRBV18; abundance: .; CDR3aa: CASSPHQTDEQYF; CDR3nt: TGTGCCAGCTCACCACATCAAACCGACGAGCAGTACTTC
j_gene: TRBJ1-1; d_gene: .; v_gene: TRBV19; abundance: .; CDR3aa: CASSIGAGINTEAFF; CDR3nt: TGTGCCAGTAGTATTGGAGCAGGGATAAACACTGAAGCTTTCTTT
j_gene: TRBJ1-2; d_gene: .; v_gene: TRBV10-3; abundance: .; CDR3aa: CAIKEGAINYGYTF; CDR3nt: TGTGCCATCAAGGAGGGCGCAATTAACTATGGCTACACCTTC
j_gene: TRBJ2-2; d_gene: .; v_gene: TRBV11-3; abundance: .; CDR3aa: CASSLGVDMNTGELFF; CDR3nt: TGTGCCAGCAGCTTAGGGGTTGACATGAACACCGGGGAGCTGTTTTTT
j_gene: TRBJ1-5; d_gene: .; v_gene: TRBV5-5; abundance: .; CDR3aa: CASSLSSSGGNQPQHF; CDR3nt: TGTGCCAGCAGCTTGTCTTCCTCAGGAGGCAATCAGCCCCAGCATTTT
j_gene: TRBJ1-6; d_gene: .; v_gene: TRBV6-1; abundance: .; CDR3aa: CASSDVAPVVRLHF; CDR3nt: TGTGCCAGCAGTGATGTGGCCCCAGTGGTTCGCCTCCACTTT
j_gene: TRBJ2-1; d_gene: .; v_gene: TRBV7-9; abundance: .; CDR3aa: CASSGNEQFF; CDR3nt: TGTGCCAGTAGCGGCAATGAGCAGTTCTTC
j_gene: TRBJ1-5; d_gene: TRBD1; v_gene: TRBV19; abundance: .; CDR3aa: CASSRTGRRQPQHF; CDR3nt: TGTGCCAGTAGTAGGACAGGGCGCCGTCAGCCCCAGCATTTT
j_gene: TRBJ1-2; d_gene: .; v_gene: TRBV6-5; abundance: .; CDR3aa: CASSYSTGYGYTF; CDR3nt: TGTGCCAGCAGTTACTCTACAGGGTATGGCTACACCTTC
j_gene: TRBJ1-4; d_gene: .; v_gene: TRBV4-1; abundance: .; CDR3aa: CASSQEWNRGNEKLFF; CDR3nt: TGCGCCAGCAGCCAAGAGTGGAATAGGGGCAATGAAAAACTGTTTTTT
j_gene: TRBJ2-5; d_gene: .; v_gene: TRBV9; abundance: .; CDR3aa: CASSRDRQETQYF; CDR3nt: TGTGCCAGCAGCCGAGACCGACAAGAGACCCAGTACTTC
j_gene: TRBJ2-3; d_gene: .; v_gene: TRBV2; abundance: .; CDR3aa: CASSFKDTQYF; CDR3nt: TGTGCCAGCAGCTTTAAAGATACGCAGTATTTT
j_gene: TRBJ1-2; d_gene: .; v_gene: TRBV4-2; abundance: .; CDR3aa: CASSQVGTGTNYGYTF; CDR3nt: TGTGCCAGCAGCCAAGTGGGGACGGGGACTAACTATGGCTACACCTTC
j_gene: TRBJ2-7; d_gene: TRBD2; v_gene: TRBV6-5; abundance: .; CDR3aa: CASRGTSGSHEQYF; CDR3nt: TGTGCCAGCAGGGGGACTAGCGGGAGTCACGAGCAGTACTTC
j_gene: TRBJ1-1; d_gene: .; v_gene: TRBV11-3; abundance: .; CDR3aa: CASSFGQAAFF; CDR3nt: TGTGCCAGCAGCTTCGGGCAGGCGGCTTTCTTT
j_gene: TRBJ1-3; d_gene: .; v_gene: TRBV5-6; abundance: .; CDR3aa: CASSLRGANTIYF; CDR3nt: TGTGCCAGCAGCTTAAGAGGGGCGAACACCATATATTTT
j_gene: TRBJ2-5; d_gene: .; v_gene: TRBV7-2; abundance: .; CDR3aa: CASSLPGGTSIGGTQYF; CDR3nt: TGTGCCAGCAGCCTGCCTGGAGGGACCTCCATCGGGGGGACCCAGTACTTC
j_gene: TRBJ1-2; d_gene: .; v_gene: TRBV7-8; abundance: .; CDR3aa: CASSPEGRYGYTF; CDR3nt: TGTGCCAGCAGCCCCGAGGGGAGGTATGGCTACACCTTC
j_gene: TRBJ2-7; d_gene: .; v_gene: TRBV29-1; abundance: .; CDR3aa: CSTTMGESYQQYF; CDR3nt: TGCAGCACTACGATGGGGGAGTCTTATCAGCAGTACTTC
j_gene: TRBJ1-2; d_gene: .; v_gene: TRBV5-1; abundance: .; CDR3aa: CASGQHPDSYGYTF; CDR3nt: TGCGCCAGCGGGCAACACCCGGACTCCTATGGCTACACCTTC
j_gene: TRBJ2-7; d_gene: .; v_gene: TRBV27; abundance: .; CDR3aa: CASRPPGSRYEQYF; CDR3nt: TGTGCCAGCAGACCTCCGGGATCGCGATACGAGCAGTACTTC
j_gene: TRBJ2-1; d_gene: TRBD1; v_gene: TRBV29-1; abundance: once; CDR3aa: CSVEETGDNEQFF; CDR3nt: TGCAGCGTTGAAGAGACAGGGGACAATGAGCAGTTCTTC
j_gene: TRBJ2-1; d_gene: TRBD2; v_gene: TRBV19; abundance: .; CDR3aa: CASSRLAGSNEQFF; CDR3nt: TGTGCCAGTAGTAGACTAGCGGGATCAAATGAGCAGTTCTTC
j_gene: TRBJ1-1; d_gene: .; v_gene: TRBV5-8; abundance: .; CDR3aa: CASSLRVSGAFF; CDR3nt: TGTGCCAGCAGCTTGCGGGTCTCCGGGGCTTTCTTT
j_gene: TRBJ2-7; d_gene: .; v_gene: TRBV19; abundance: once; CDR3aa: CASSIDRRREQYF; CDR3nt: TGTGCCAGTAGTATAGATCGCCGACGCGAGCAGTACTTC
j_gene: TRBJ2-7; d_gene: .; v_gene: TRBV27; abundance: .; CDR3aa: CASSLNRELYEQYF; CDR3nt: TGTGCCAGCAGTTTAAACCGGGAACTCTACGAGCAGTACTTC
j_gene: TRBJ2-3; d_gene: .; v_gene: TRBV29-1; abundance: .; CDR3aa: CSVWGGADTQYF; CDR3nt: TGCAGCGTTTGGGGGGGCGCAGATACGCAGTATTTT
j_gene: TRBJ1-5; d_gene: .; v_gene: TRBV5-4; abundance: few; CDR3aa: CASSSDGSFNQPQHF; CDR3nt: TGTGCCAGCAGCTCGGATGGGTCTTTTAATCAGCCCCAGCATTTT
j_gene: TRBJ1-1; d_gene: .; v_gene: TRBV18; abundance: .; CDR3aa: CASSDPDVNTEAFF; CDR3nt: TGTGCCAGCTCCGACCCAGACGTGAACACTGAAGCTTTCTTT
j_gene: TRBJ2-3; d_gene: .; v_gene: TRBV7-2; abundance: .; CDR3aa: CASSFGGRPTDTQYF; CDR3nt: TGTGCCAGCAGCTTTGGGGGGCGTCCCACAGATACGCAGTATTTT
j_gene: TRBJ2-5; d_gene: TRBD2; v_gene: TRBV30; abundance: .; CDR3aa: CAWSPAGLAGGETQYF; CDR3nt: TGTGCCTGGAGTCCTGCGGGACTAGCGGGGGGAGAGACCCAGTACTTC
j_gene: TRBJ1-3; d_gene: .; v_gene: TRBV7-2; abundance: .; CDR3aa: CASSLGRIRGNTIYF; CDR3nt: TGTGCCAGCAGCCTCGGACGGATCCGGGGAAACACCATATATTTT
j_gene: TRBJ1-4; d_gene: TRBD1; v_gene: TRBV7-9; abundance: .; CDR3aa: CASSPDRGGEKLFF; CDR3nt: TGTGCCAGCAGCCCGGACAGGGGAGGGGAAAAACTGTTTTTT
j_gene: TRBJ2-1; d_gene: TRBD2; v_gene: TRBV19; abundance: .; CDR3aa: CASSITSGNPNEQFF; CDR3nt: TGTGCCAGTAGTATTACTAGCGGGAATCCCAATGAGCAGTTCTTC
j_gene: TRBJ1-3; d_gene: .; v_gene: TRBV2; abundance: few; CDR3aa: CGSRRGNTIYF; CDR3nt: TGTGGGTCTAGGAGGGGAAACACCATATATTTT
j_gene: TRBJ1-4; d_gene: .; v_gene: TRBV19; abundance: .; CDR3aa: CASSMRTENEKLFF; CDR3nt: TGTGCCAGTAGTATGAGAACAGAAAATGAAAAACTGTTTTTT
j_gene: TRBJ1-5; d_gene: .; v_gene: TRBV2; abundance: .; CDR3aa: CASSEALFGRGNQPQHF; CDR3nt: TGTGCCAGCAGTGAAGCGCTTTTTGGTCGGGGCAATCAGCCCCAGCATTTT
j_gene: TRBJ1-2; d_gene: .; v_gene: TRBV5-4; abundance: .; CDR3aa: CASSLALANYGYTF; CDR3nt: TGTGCCAGCAGCTTGGCCCTGGCTAACTATGGCTACACCTTC
j_gene: TRBJ1-6; d_gene: .; v_gene: TRBV30; abundance: .; CDR3aa: CAWSVGGSLHF; CDR3nt: TGTGCCTGGAGTGTGGGGGGATCCCTCCACTTT
j_gene: TRBJ2-3; d_gene: .; v_gene: TRBV5-1; abundance: .; CDR3aa: CASSLEADTQYF; CDR3nt: TGCGCCAGCAGCTTGGAGGCAGATACGCAGTATTTT
j_gene: TRBJ1-6; d_gene: .; v_gene: TRBV19; abundance: .; CDR3aa: CASSIQPVGPLHF; CDR3nt: TGTGCCAGTAGTATTCAACCAGTGGGACCCCTCCACTTT
j_gene: TRBJ2-3; d_gene: .; v_gene: TRBV5-6; abundance: once; CDR3aa: CASSQPSDTQYF; CDR3nt: TGTGCCAGCAGTCAGCCGAGCGATACGCAGTATTTT
j_gene: TRBJ1-1; d_gene: .; v_gene: TRBV18; abundance: .; CDR3aa: CASSPSGVNTEAFF; CDR3nt: TGTGCCAGCTCACCTTCAGGAGTGAACACTGAAGCTTTCTTT